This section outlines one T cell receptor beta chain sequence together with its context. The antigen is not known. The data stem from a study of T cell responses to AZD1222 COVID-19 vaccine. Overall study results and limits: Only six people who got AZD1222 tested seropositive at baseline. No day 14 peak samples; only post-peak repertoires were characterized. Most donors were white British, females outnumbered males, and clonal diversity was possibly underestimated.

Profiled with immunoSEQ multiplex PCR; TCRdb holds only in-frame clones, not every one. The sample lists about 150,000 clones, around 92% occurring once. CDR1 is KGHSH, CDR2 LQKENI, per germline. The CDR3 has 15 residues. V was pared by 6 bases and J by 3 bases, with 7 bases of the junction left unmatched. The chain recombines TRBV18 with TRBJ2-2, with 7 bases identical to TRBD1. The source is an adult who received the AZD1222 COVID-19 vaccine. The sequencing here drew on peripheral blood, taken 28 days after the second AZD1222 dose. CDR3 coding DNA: TGTGCCAGCTCGTCCGGGACAGTAGACACCGGGGAGCTGTTTTTT. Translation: CASSSGTVDTGELFF.